This TCR beta chain was identified in a study of T-cell memory formation after mild COVID-19. Regarding the study as a whole: CM and EM subsets held most contracting CD4+ clones; EMRA held CD8+ ones.

Regarding this clonotype: Its specificity is not known.

This CDR3 has 15 amino acids. In germline, CDR1 is SGDLS, CDR2 YYNGEE. V lost 3 bases to trimming and J lost 4 bases; unmatched junction nucleotides: 5. TCRdb re-called the 5' RACE reads through MiXCR, storing one row per CDR3 protein. The sample has around 300,000 distinct CDR3 sequences, roughly an eighth seen once. The sequence was obtained from a man between 18 and 29 years old who had mild COVID-19 (a few samples of this study predate the infection). Cell type and time point are not known. The rearrangement links TRBV9 to TRBJ2-1; TRBD2 matches at 9 bases. Specimen: PBMCs or a T cell subset sorted from them (not recorded which). The CDR3, as DNA: TGTGCCAGCAGCGCCTGGACTAGCGCTTACAATGAGCAGTTCTTC. Translation gives CASSAWTSAYNEQFF. The whole variable domain, remainder taken from reference TRBV9 and TRBJ2-1, is DSGVTQTPKHLITATGQRVTLRCSPRSGDLSVYWYQQSLDQGLQFLIQYYNGEERAKGNILERFSAQQFPDLHSELNLSSLELGDSALYFCASSAWTSAYNEQFFGPGTRLTVL.